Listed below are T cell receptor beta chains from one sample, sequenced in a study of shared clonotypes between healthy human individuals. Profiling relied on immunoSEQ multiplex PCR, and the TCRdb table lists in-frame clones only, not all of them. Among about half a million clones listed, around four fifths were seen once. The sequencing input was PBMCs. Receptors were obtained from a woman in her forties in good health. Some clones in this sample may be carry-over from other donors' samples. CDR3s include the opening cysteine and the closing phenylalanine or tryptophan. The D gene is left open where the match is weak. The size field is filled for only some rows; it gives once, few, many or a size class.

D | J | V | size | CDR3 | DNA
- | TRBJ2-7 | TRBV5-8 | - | CASSYRPTIYEQYF | TGTGCCAGCAGCTACAGACCGACCATTTACGAGCAGTACTTC
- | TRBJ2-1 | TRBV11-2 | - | CASSLDQASGNEQFF | TGTGCCAGCAGCTTAGATCAGGCAAGTGGGAATGAGCAGTTCTTC
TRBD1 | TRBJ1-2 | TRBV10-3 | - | CAISEKRDRVVGYTF | TGTGCCATCAGTGAAAAGAGGGACAGGGTGGTTGGCTACACCTTC
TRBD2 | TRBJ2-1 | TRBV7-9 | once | CASSQDSGSHNEQFF | TGTGCCAGCAGCCAAGATAGCGGGAGTCATAATGAGCAGTTCTTC
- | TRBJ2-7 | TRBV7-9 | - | CASTHGGQNYEQYF | TGTGCCAGCACCCATGGGGGGCAGAACTACGAGCAGTACTTC
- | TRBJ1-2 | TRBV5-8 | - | CASSLWRGSKPYGYTF | TGTGCCAGCAGCTTGTGGAGGGGGAGCAAACCGTATGGCTACACCTTC
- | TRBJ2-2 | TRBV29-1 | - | CSAGQSGTGELFF | TGCAGCGCAGGACAGTCGGGCACCGGGGAGCTGTTTTTT
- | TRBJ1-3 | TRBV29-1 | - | CSVSDGNTIYF | TGCAGCGTTTCGGATGGAAACACCATATATTTT
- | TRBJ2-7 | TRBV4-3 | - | CASSQGWTAPYEQYF | TGCGCCAGCAGCCAAGGGTGGACAGCTCCCTACGAGCAGTACTTC
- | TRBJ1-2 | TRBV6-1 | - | CASSEESASRRFYGYTF | TGTGCCAGCAGTGAAGAGTCCGCCTCGCGCCGATTCTATGGCTACACCTTC
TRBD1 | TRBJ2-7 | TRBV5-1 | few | CASSLRGHDEQYF | TGCGCCAGCAGCTTAAGGGGGCACGACGAGCAGTACTTC
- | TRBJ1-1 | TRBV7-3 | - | CASSLYGQNTEAFF | TGTGCCAGCAGCTTATACGGACAGAACACTGAAGCTTTCTTT
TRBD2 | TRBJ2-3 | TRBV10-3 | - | CAISALAGVLLTDTQYF | TGTGCCATCAGTGCCTTAGCGGGAGTCCTACTCACAGATACGCAGTATTTT
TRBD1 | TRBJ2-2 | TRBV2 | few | CASRGQGTNTGELFF | TGTGCCAGCAGGGGACAGGGGACGAACACCGGGGAGCTGTTTTTT
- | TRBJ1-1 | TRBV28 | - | CASSHPAGGVSEAFF | TGTGCCAGCAGTCACCCGGCGGGGGGTGTCTCTGAAGCTTTCTTT
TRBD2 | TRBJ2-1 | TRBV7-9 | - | CASSLSGLPRNEQFF | TGTGCCAGCAGCTTATCGGGACTACCCAGGAATGAGCAGTTCTTC
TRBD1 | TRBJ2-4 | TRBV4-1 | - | CASSPGTAKNIQYF | TGCGCCAGCTCTCCGGGGACAGCAAAAAACATTCAGTACTTC
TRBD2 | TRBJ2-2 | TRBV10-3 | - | CAITFPSGGLGTGELFF | TGTGCCATCACTTTCCCTTCGGGGGGGTTGGGCACCGGGGAGCTGTTTTTT
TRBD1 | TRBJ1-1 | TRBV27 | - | CASSLDPPTGVNTEAFF | TGTGCCAGCAGTTTAGACCCCCCCACAGGGGTCAACACTGAAGCTTTCTTT
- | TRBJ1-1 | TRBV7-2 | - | CASSLDIGSNTEAFF | TGTGCCAGCAGCTTAGATATAGGATCGAACACTGAAGCTTTCTTT
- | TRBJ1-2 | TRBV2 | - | CASLEGNYGYTF | TGTGCCAGCCTAGAAGGGAACTATGGCTACACCTTC
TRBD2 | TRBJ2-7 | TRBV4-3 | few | CASSQDWGSGTYEQYF | TGCGCCAGCAGCCAAGATTGGGGCAGCGGGACCTACGAGCAGTACTTC
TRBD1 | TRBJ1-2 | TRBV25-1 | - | CAGQRQGQDGYTF | TGTGCCGGCCAACGACAGGGACAGGATGGCTACACCTTC
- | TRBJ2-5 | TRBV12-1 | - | CASSLIKETQYF | TGTGCCAGCAGCTTGATCAAAGAGACCCAGTACTTC